The clone carrying this T cell receptor beta chain was detected once. What it binds is unknown. Looked up from germline, CDR1 is SGHTA and CDR2 is FQGNSA. Trimming removed 4 bases from V and 6 bases from J; junction bases left unmatched: 6. CDR3 size: 15 residues. Alongside a J-beta primer mix, a sample-barcoded 5' primer served in a second PCR lasting roughly 6 to 12 cycles. In TCRdb, the 5' RACE reads were re-called with MiXCR into one record per CDR3 protein. The sample has 850,000 to 950,000 distinct CDR3 sequences, about 28% seen once. This sample stems from a study of blood T cells in healthy people across ages. General study results and limits: No conclusive comparison of naive versus antigen-experienced cells was possible with unsorted PBMCs.

The rearrangement joins TRBV7-2 to TRBJ2-5, with 12 bases that match TRBD2. The clonotype was recovered from a woman aged 80 or older in good health. Sequencing input: blood. The CDR3 spells CASSSSGLAGKTQYF. CDR3 coding DNA: TGTGCCAGCAGCTCCAGCGGACTAGCGGGGAAGACCCAGTACTTC.